The present TCR beta chain was sequenced within a study of identical twins. The V gene lost 3 bases and the J gene lost 8 bases, with 29 bases spanning the gap. This CDR3 has 18 residues. Germline CDR1 reads SGDLS; CDR2 reads YYNGEE. MiXCR, applied by TCRdb to the 5' RACE reads, yields one record per CDR3 protein. The table lists roughly 770,000 distinct CDR3 sequences, about 18% of them singletons. The sample was also reused in another study, on T cells expressing NK-cell markers. That work adds: HCMV seropositivity marked most of the eight sequenced donors; one was seronegative. The dominant NKG2C+ clonotypes represented roughly 1.0-7.5% of CD8+ T cells in six donors.

The sequence came from a young woman in good health. The sample comprised PBMCs. V is TRBV9 and J is TRBJ1-2; D perhaps matches TRBD1 (5 bases). The CDR3: CASSALLRGEIAGRGYTF. DNA of the CDR3: TGTGCCAGCAGCGCCCTTCTTAGGGGCGAGATCGCGGGGCGCGGCTACACCTTC.